This T cell receptor (beta chain) was retrieved from a study of radiation and T cells in renal cell carcinoma. V lost 0 bases to trimming and J lost 6 bases, with 9 bases between them. The CDR3 consists of 15 residues. Germline CDR1 and CDR2: MNHNY and SVGAGI (reference sequence). General observations from the study: Pretreatment tumor biopsies were lacking, so baseline clonotypes are unknown. From baseline, blood top tumor clonotypes peaked at 2 weeks post-radiation.

The assay was immunoSEQ multiplex PCR, and TCRdb's table has in-frame clones only and misses some. Of about 73,000 clones in the sample, over 80% are singletons; the top ten hold about 2.5%. Time point described: blood 4 weeks post-SBRT, at nephrectomy. Specified treatment: 15 Gy SBRT to primary tumor, nephrectomy 4 weeks later. Nephrectomy followed 15 Gy stereotactic body radiation by 4 weeks. Radiation-treated patients gave blood at baseline, week 2 and week 4. As concerns this clone: Its target is unknown.

The rearrangement uses TRBV6-6 and TRBJ1-6, with D possibly TRBD1 on 6 matching bases. The source was blood, collected from a patient whose treatment included radiotherapy and nephrectomy. The source of this sequence is a woman aged 60-70 years with renal cell carcinoma. The DNA for the CDR3 is TGTGCCAGCAGTTACTCACGGACAGCTAATTCACCCCTCCACTTT. It is translated as CASSYSRTANSPLHF.